The next 22 T cell receptor beta chains were all read from a single sample in a study of glioma-infiltrating T cells (dated by TCRdb to the mid-2010s). The sequencer listed for this sample is Illumina MiSeq. The iRepertoire nested amplicon-rescue multiplex PCR (arm-PCR) platform was used to amplify TCR alpha and beta CDR3 regions from RNA. TCRdb handled the public reads itself, with Q25 trimming in fastp and clone calling in MiXCR, and kept productive beta chains. Every distinct CDR3 protein forms one entry, paired with its most common genes and DNA. The sample has some 180,000 distinct CDR3 sequences on record, about 31% of them singletons. The ten largest clones add up to 20% of the sample. Material: glioma tissue, nonneoplastic brain tissue, or PBMCs (not recorded which). These receptors originate from a human donor with low-grade glioma or glioblastoma, undergoing nonglioma brain surgery, or in good health (not recorded which).

The table lists this clonotype with many counts. The V call is TRBV9, the J call TRBJ2-3; weak D call: TRBD2 (7 bases). Germline-derived CDR1 and CDR2 are SGDLS and YYNGEE. With 6 bases removed from V and 2 bases from J, the gap between germline ends came to 16 bases. The CDR3 is made up of 15 amino acids. The CDR3 coding sequence is TGTGCCAGCACCGAGGGGGGGGCGGACACAGATACGCAGTATTTT. The encoded protein is CASTEGGADTDTQYF. Based on the CDR3 plus reference TRBV9 and TRBJ2-3, the full variable domain is DSGVTQTPKHLITATGQRVTLRCSPRSGDLSVYWYQQSLDQGLQFLIQYYNGEERAKGNILERFSAQQFPDLHSELNLSSLELGDSALYFCASTEGGADTDTQYFGPGTRLTVL.

The table lists this clonotype with many counts. The V call is TRBV28, the J call TRBJ1-5; unclear D gene. Deletions cut 8 bases from V and 1 base from J, with 9 bases between. Germline V lookup: CDR1 MDHEN, CDR2 SYDVKM. The CDR3 has 13 residues. The CDR3 protein is CASVWSSNQPQHF. CDR3 DNA sequence: TGTGCCAGCGTATGGTCGAGCAATCAGCCCCAGCATTTT.

This clonotype showed up many times. This chain links TRBV27 with TRBJ1-5, with D maybe TRBD1 (5 bases). Germline CDR1 reads MNHEY; CDR2 reads SMNVEV (reference sequence). The CDR3 totals 14 residues. Trimming pared 8 bases from V and 7 bases from J, leaving 18 bases between. The CDR3 reads CASSPQSWDQPQHF. CDR3 nucleotide sequence: TGTGCCAGCTCCCCGCAGTCTTGGGACCAGCCCCAGCATTTT.

Worth noting for this clonotype: Compared with germline, one end of the junction differs, possibly owing to a read error. J is TRBJ2-5 and V is TRBV3-1, with D tentatively TRBD2 (7 bases). The length of the CDR3 is 13 residues. Per germline, CDR1 LGHDT and CDR2 YNNKEL (reference sequence). The CDR3 is CASSLRGGETQSF. CDR3 sequence (DNA): TGTGCCAGCAGCCTTCGAGGGGGGGAGACCCAGTCCTTC.

This clonotype has at least ten counts. The J gene is TRBJ2-3, the V gene TRBV7-2; 11 bases match TRBD1. Germline loops: CDR1 SGHTA, CDR2 FQGNSA. V lost 2 bases to trimming and J lost 5 bases; unmatched junction nucleotides: 9. CDR3 length equals 17 residues. The CDR3 spells CASSLSRTGGAIDTQYF. CDR3 sequence (DNA): TGTGCCAGCAGCTTATCGAGGACAGGGGGCGCGATAGATACGCAGTATTTT.

To note about this clonotype: The conserved final phenylalanine or tryptophan is absent from the CDR3, which likely points to a read error. The gene calls are TRBV5-1 and TRBJ1-1, with TRBD1 as a possible D gene (5 bases). This CDR3 is 14 amino acids long. Germline V lookup: CDR1 SGHRS, CDR2 YFSETQ. The V end lost 4 bases, the J end lost 1 base, and 11 bases lay between the germline ends. Here the CDR3 DNA reads TGCGCCAGCAGCCCCCAGGGAAAGAACACTGAAGCTTTCTCT. This gives the protein CASSPQGKNTEAFS.

This clonotype has at least ten counts. The chain uses TRBV7-2 and TRBJ2-7; TRBD2 matches at 11 bases. Germline V gene sequence: CDR1 SGHTA, CDR2 FQGNSA. V lost 2 bases, J lost 4 bases, and 13 bases stayed unmatched. The CDR3 is 18 residues long. CDR3 region: CASSLRSSGRNQGYEQYF. Here the CDR3 DNA reads TGTGCCAGCAGCTTACGATCTAGCGGGAGGAATCAGGGGTACGAGCAGTACTTC.

This clonotype is large (0.1 to 1%) within its sample. The chain recombines TRBV27 with TRBJ2-7, with D tentatively TRBD2 (6 bases). Looked up from germline, CDR1 is MNHEY and CDR2 is SMNVEV (reference sequence). Trimming removed 3 bases at V and 3 bases at J, with 12 bases between. This CDR3 comprises 14 residues. The CDR3 reads CASSFGGNRYEQYF. CDR3 nucleotides: TGTGCCAGCAGTTTCGGAGGGAATCGCTACGAGCAGTACTTC.

This clonotype was counted at least ten times. The rearrangement links TRBV9 to TRBJ1-5, with D possibly matching TRBD1 (5 bases). Germline V gene lookup returns CDR1 SGDLS and CDR2 YYNGEE. V was pared by 3 bases and J by 3 bases, with 13 bases between. CDR3 length equals 15 residues. The CDR3 bases are TGTGCCAGCAGCGAACACGACAGCGCCAATCAGCCCCAGCATTTT. Its protein product is CASSEHDSANQPQHF.

This clonotype was detected ten times or more. The rearrangement joins TRBV20-1 to TRBJ2-7; D is unresolved. V lost 3 bases, J lost 6 bases, and 15 bases lay in between. The CDR3 sequence is 13 residues long. CDR1 is DFQATT, CDR2 SNEGSKA, per germline (reference sequence). CDR3 nucleotide sequence: TGCAGTGCTAGTGGCCAAACCTACGTCGAGCAGTACTTC. Translated: CSASGQTYVEQYF.

This clonotype showed up many times. V gene TRBV19 combines with J gene TRBJ1-5; D may be TRBD1 (6 bases). CDR1 and CDR2 from the germline V gene are LNHDA and SQIVND (reference sequence). The CDR3 spans 15 residues. V lost 4 bases, J lost 2 bases, and 12 bases lay in between. The CDR3 reads CASSTYRDGNQPQHF. The CDR3 DNA is TGTGCCAGTAGTACCTACAGGGACGGCAATCAGCCCCAGCATTTT.

This clonotype has a handful of counts. J is TRBJ2-7 and V is TRBV12-3 or TRBV12-4; D gene uncertain. The length of the CDR3 is 14 residues. The V end was cut by 5 bases, the J end by 0 bases, with 11 bases between. The CDR3: CASSQAESSYEQYF. CDR3 bases: TGTGCCAGCAGTCAGGCGGAGAGCTCCTACGAGCAGTACTTC.

Concerning this clonotype itself: Germline is not matched at one junction end, which may reflect a read error. V gene TRBV11-1 combines with J gene TRBJ2-3; D perhaps matches TRBD1 (6 bases). The CDR3 is 13 residues long. Per the germline V gene, CDR1 is SGHAT and CDR2 is FQDESV (reference sequence). For the CDR3, the DNA is TGTGCCGGCAGCTCCAGGGGCTGGGATACGCAGTATTTT. Protein product: CAGSSRGWDTQYF.

The chain links TRBV11-2 to TRBJ2-3; weak D call: TRBD2 (5 bases). V was cut by 1 base and J by 3 bases, with 8 bases left in between. Germline V gene lookup returns CDR1 SGHAT and CDR2 FQNNGV. This CDR3 spans 14 amino acids. As DNA, the CDR3 is TGTGCCAGCAGCTTAGGGATAGCGACAGATACGCAGTATTTT. The encoded protein is CASSLGIATDTQYF.

This clonotype was recorded a few times. The chain has TRBV5-1 and TRBJ2-3; no clear D gene. Trimming cost V 0 bases and J 4 bases, with 12 bases left between them. Germline CDR1 and CDR2: SGHRS and YFSETQ. The CDR3 spans 15 residues. CDR3 sequence reads: CASSLGQGRADTQYF. The CDR3 DNA reads TGCGCCAGCAGCTTGGGCCAAGGAAGGGCAGATACGCAGTATTTT.

This clonotype was seen repeatedly, ten times or more. J is TRBJ2-7 and V is TRBV7-9; D gene unclear. V shed 0 bases and J shed 2 bases, with 5 bases lying between them. The CDR3 covers 13 residues. CDR1 is SEHNR and CDR2 is FQNEAQ in the germline V gene (reference sequence). CDR3 DNA sequence: TGTGCCAGCAGCTTAGCAGCGACCTACGAGCAGTACTTC. Translated, it gives CASSLAATYEQYF.

Of note for this clonotype: Its ends do not fully match the called genes, so a read error is possible. The chain carries TRBV12-3 or TRBV12-4 and TRBJ2-3, with 7 bases that match TRBD2. The CDR3 extends over 15 amino acids. The CDR3 protein is CDSSLVRGGADTQYF. The DNA of the CDR3 is TGTGACAGCAGTTTGGTTCGGGGAGGGGCGGATACGCAGTATTTT.

To note about this clonotype: This may stem from a read error, because a much larger clone lies one nucleotide away. The rearrangement links TRBV7-9 to TRBJ2-7; 8 nucleotides align to TRBD1. The CDR3 runs 14 residues. Germline lookup yields CDR1 SEHNR and CDR2 FQNEAQ (reference sequence). CDR3 loop: CASSLTGGAYGQYF. The CDR3 DNA reads TGTGCCAGCAGCTTAACAGGGGGAGCTTACGGGCAGTACTTC. The entire variable domain, with the rest obtained from reference TRBV7-9 and TRBJ2-7, is as follows: DTGVSQNPRHKITKRGQNVTFRCDPISEHNRLYWYRQTLGQGPEFLTYFQNEAQLEKSRLLSDRFSAERPKGSFSTLEIQRTEQGDSAMYLCASSLTGGAYGQYFGPGTRLTVT.

The chain uses TRBV11-1 and TRBJ2-3; the D gene is possibly TRBD1 (6 bases). The CDR3 length is 13 residues. The V gene lost 4 bases and the J gene lost 6 bases, with 11 bases spanning the gap. Germline lookup yields CDR1 SGHAT and CDR2 FQDESV (reference sequence). The CDR3 DNA sequence: TGTGCCAGCAGCTCCAGGGGCTGGGATACGCAGTATTTT. Translating it yields CASSSRGWDTQYF.

J is TRBJ2-1 and V is TRBV19, with 9 bases lining up with TRBD2. The CDR3 sequence is 15 residues long. Germline values: CDR1 LNHDA, CDR2 SQIVND (reference sequence). Losses at the gene ends were 5 bases for V and 4 bases for J; bases not matched to a gene: 6. The CDR3 nucleotides read TGTGCCAGTAGTCCGCCCGGACTAGCGTACAATGAGCAGTTCTTC. It translates to CASSPPGLAYNEQFF.

V is TRBV20-1 and J is TRBJ1-5, with 9 bases matching TRBD1. The CDR3 extends over 14 amino acids. CDR1 and CDR2 (germline): DFQATT, SNEGSKA (reference sequence). Trimming at V came to 3 bases and at J to 7 bases, leaving 7 bases not matched to a gene. This CDR3 is CSASGGQGNQPQHF. The CDR3 nucleotides read TGCAGTGCTAGCGGCGGACAGGGGAACCAGCCCCAGCATTTT.

As for this clonotype: This sequence may be a read error, since a much larger clone differs from it by one base. The V call is TRBV3-1, the J call TRBJ2-7; no clear D. Trimming took off 4 bases at V and 3 bases at J, with 13 bases between the two ends. This CDR3 has 14 amino acids. CDR1 is LGHDT, CDR2 YNNKEL, per germline (reference sequence). CDR3 amino acids: CASSRVDAYYEQYF. CDR3 in DNA: TGTGCCAGCAGCCGGGTGGACGCTTACTACGAGCAGTACTTC.